These 21 T cell receptor beta chains were all obtained from the same sample, sequenced in a study of shared clonotypes between healthy human individuals. This table comes from immunoSEQ multiplex PCR, and its TCRdb copy is limited to in-frame clones, with some not included. The table lists fewer than 400,000 clones, under 80% of them singletons. Sequencing was done on a sample of memory CD4+ T cells sorted from blood. Noted subset: CD45RA-negative fraction. The receptors derive from a man aged 25 to 45 in good health.

This clone was detected a few times. J is TRBJ1-3 and V is TRBV4-1; 8 bases align to TRBD1. The V and J ends lost 3 bases and 0 bases, in that order; junction bases with no gene match: 4. This CDR3 is built from 16 residues. Germline lookup yields CDR1 MGHRA and CDR2 YSYEKL. The CDR3 here is CASSQTGANSGNTIYF. The DNA for the CDR3 is TGCGCCAGCAGCCAGACAGGGGCGAACTCTGGAAACACCATATATTTT.

V gene TRBV6-1 combines with J gene TRBJ1-4; TRBD1 matches at 7 bases. The CDR3 is made up of 15 amino acids. The V gene end was trimmed by 3 bases and the J gene end by 5 bases; junction bases not matched to a gene: 6. The germline V gene has CDR1 MNHNS and CDR2 SASEGT. For the CDR3, the DNA is TGTGCCAGCAGTGATTACGACAGGGTGAATGAAAAACTGTTTTTT. It encodes CASSDYDRVNEKLFF.

Here the CDR3 reads CSVLEGKKTQYF. CDR3 sequence (DNA): TGCAGCGTTTTAGAGGGCAAGAAGACCCAGTACTTC. V and J are TRBV29-1 and TRBJ2-5, with D maybe TRBD2 (5 bases). Germline values: CDR1 SQVTM, CDR2 ANQGSEA. V lost 5 bases to trimming and J lost 6 bases, with 13 bases between them. This CDR3 is built from 12 residues. The variable domain in full, completed from reference TRBV29-1 and TRBJ2-5, reads SAVISQKPSRDICQRGTSLTIQCQVDSQVTMMFWYRQQPGQSLTLIATANQGSEATYESGFVIDKFPISRPNLTFSTLTVSNMSPEDSSIYLCSVLEGKKTQYFGPGTRLLVL.

V and J are TRBV6-5 and TRBJ2-7, with 11 bases aligning to TRBD2. The germline CDR1 and CDR2 sequences are MNHEY and SVGAGI. The CDR3 length is 15 residues. V shed 5 bases and J 2 bases; nucleotides not matched to a gene: 5. Written as DNA, the CDR3 is TGTGCCAGCAGTCGGACTAGCGGGCTACCCTACGAGCAGTACTTC. It specifies CASSRTSGLPYEQYF.

The chain carries TRBV7-2 and TRBJ2-1, with 9 nucleotides matching TRBD1. J was trimmed by 9 bases and V by 1 base; bases with no gene match: 10. The CDR3 loop spans 16 amino acids. Germline V gives CDR1 SGHTA, CDR2 FQGNSA. CDR3 sequence: CASSLGLGMGQGEQFF. CDR3 coding DNA: TGTGCCAGCAGCTTAGGTCTTGGGATGGGACAGGGTGAGCAGTTCTTC.

V is TRBV6-1 and J is TRBJ2-1; D unresolved. V gave up 4 bases and J gave up 5 bases, with 6 bases separating them. Germline V gives CDR1 MNHNS, CDR2 SASEGT. The CDR3 is 12 amino acids. Written as DNA, the CDR3 is TGTGCCAGCAGTGTCTGGAACAATGAGCAGTTCTTC. Its protein is CASSVWNNEQFF.

V is TRBV27 and J is TRBJ2-7; D may be TRBD1 or TRBD2 (6 bases each). Germline CDR1 MNHEY, CDR2 SMNVEV (reference sequence). The CDR3 runs to 19 residues. The V end lost 3 bases, the J end lost 0 bases, and 24 bases lay between the germline ends. The DNA for the CDR3 is TGTGCCAGCAGTTTCTCGTGGTTGGGGGGCCGGGGGACCTCCTACGAGCAGTACTTC. Protein: CASSFSWLGGRGTSYEQYF.

This clone was observed a handful of times. The chain is built from TRBV27 and TRBJ2-5; D gene uncertain. Germline-derived CDR1 and CDR2 are MNHEY and SMNVEV (reference sequence). The CDR3 has 13 residues. Trimming took 4 bases from V and 5 from J, leaving 11 bases between them. The CDR3 here is CASSSYRMETQYF. CDR3 nucleotides: TGTGCCAGCAGTTCCTACAGAATGGAGACCCAGTACTTC.

The rearrangement joins TRBV5-4 to TRBJ2-2, with 7 bases that match TRBD1. The CDR3 consists of 13 residues. J was trimmed by 4 bases and V by 9 bases; bases with no gene match: 6. In germline, CDR1 is SGHNT, CDR2 YYREEE (reference sequence). The CDR3 here is CATVTGRTGELFF. CDR3 DNA: TGTGCCACCGTGACAGGGCGCACCGGGGAGCTGTTTTTT.

The chain has TRBV10-3 and TRBJ1-1, with D unclear. Between the trimmed V and J ends, which lost 3 bases and 0 bases, there was a span of 8 bases. Germline values: CDR1 ENHRY, CDR2 SYGVKD. The CDR3 runs 14 residues. The CDR3 DNA sequence: TGTGCCATCAGTGATCTGCCTTTGAACACTGAAGCTTTCTTT. Its translation: CAISDLPLNTEAFF.

V and J are TRBV6-1 and TRBJ1-2; a possible D gene is TRBD1 (5 bases). The CDR3 totals 15 residues. V lost 1 base to trimming and J lost 4 bases, with 13 bases between them. CDR1 and CDR2 from the germline V gene are MNHNS and SASEGT. The CDR3 coding sequence is TGTGCCAGCAGTGAAGATGGCCGACAGAGCTATGGCTACACCTTC. Translation: CASSEDGRQSYGYTF.

The CDR3 DNA sequence: TGCGCCAGCAGCCAAGAACCGGACTCTGAGCAGTTCTTC. This codes for CASSQEPDSEQFF. The rearrangement joins TRBV4-1 to TRBJ2-1; TRBD2 might be the D (5 bases). Germline CDR1 and CDR2: MGHRA and YSYEKL. Trimming removed 0 bases from V and 9 bases from J, with 9 bases in between. This CDR3 contains 13 residues.

This chain connects TRBV29-1 to TRBJ1-4; D is ambiguous. This CDR3 has 15 residues. V was clipped by 5 bases and J by 2 bases, with 15 bases between them. Germline V gene sequence: CDR1 SQVTM, CDR2 ANQGSEA. CDR3 in DNA: TGCAGCGTTTTTTCTATCATCGGGACTAATGAAAAACTGTTTTTT. Residues: CSVFSIIGTNEKLFF.

The V gene is TRBV7-7, the J gene TRBJ2-1; 14 nucleotides agree with TRBD2. V gave up 5 bases and J gave up 7 bases; unmatched junction bases: 13. Germline CDR1 and CDR2: SSHAT and FNYEAQ (reference sequence). This CDR3 is built from 18 residues. Written as DNA, the CDR3 is TGTGCCAGCAGCACAAACCCCGTAGGACTAGCGGGAGGAAATGAGCAGTTCTTC. Residues: CASSTNPVGLAGGNEQFF.

V is TRBV6-1 and J is TRBJ1-2; D not certain. Trimming shortened V by 8 bases and J by 4 bases, and 20 bases separated the two germline ends. The CDR3 consists of 15 residues. From germline, CDR1 is MNHNS and CDR2 SASEGT. The CDR3 protein is CASSLDLASLYGYTF. The CDR3 DNA sequence: TGTGCCAGCTCTCTTGATTTGGCCAGCCTCTATGGCTACACCTTC.

This chain uses TRBV27 with TRBJ2-7; TRBD2 agrees at 11 bases. The CDR3 has 15 residues. Trimming removed 5 bases from V and 4 bases from J; junction bases left unmatched: 7. Per germline, CDR1 MNHEY and CDR2 SMNVEV (reference sequence). CDR3 sequence: CASSLQLAGVYEQYF. Written as DNA, the CDR3 is TGTGCCAGCAGTCTCCAACTAGCGGGAGTATACGAGCAGTACTTC.

For this clone: A much larger clonotype is one base distant, so this may be a read error. The genes are TRBV2 and TRBJ2-1; D remains unclear. This CDR3 is built from 13 residues. Per germline, CDR1 SNHLY and CDR2 FYNNEI. V lost 6 bases and J 0 bases, leaving 6 bases between the germline ends. The DNA of the CDR3 is TGTGCCAGCAGGGGGAACTCCTACAATGAGCAGTTCTTC. Translated, it gives CASRGNSYNEQFF.

The rearrangement links TRBV29-1 to TRBJ2-7; D is ambiguous. V dropped 4 bases and J dropped 2 bases, with 12 bases sitting between them. The CDR3 has 13 amino acids. Per the germline V gene, CDR1 is SQVTM and CDR2 is ANQGSEA. The CDR3: CSVARFRAYEQYF. The CDR3 nucleotides read TGCAGCGTTGCAAGGTTTAGGGCCTACGAGCAGTACTTC.

This clone was counted ten times or more. The V call is TRBV7-2, the J call TRBJ1-2, with TRBD1 matching 8 bases. Germline V gene sequence: CDR1 SGHTA, CDR2 FQGNSA. V shed 4 bases, J shed 6 bases, and the junction held 10 bases outside the gene matches. The CDR3 has 15 amino acids. CDR3 residues: CASSSFGTGADGYTF. The CDR3 nucleotides are TGTGCCAGCAGCTCGTTTGGGACAGGTGCCGATGGCTACACCTTC.

This rearrangement joins TRBV27 to TRBJ1-4, with 7 bases fitting TRBD1. The germline gives CDR1 MNHEY, CDR2 SMNVEV (reference sequence). CDR3 length: 18 residues. Losses at the gene ends were 6 bases for V and 7 bases for J; bases not matched to a gene: 20. The CDR3 coding sequence is TGTGCCAGCAGCTTCTTACTTGATCCGGGGACAGTCGGTGAAAAACTGTTTTTT. It specifies CASSFLLDPGTVGEKLFF.

The J gene is TRBJ2-2, the V gene TRBV6-6; 9 nucleotides match TRBD1. Germline V lookup: CDR1 MNHNY, CDR2 SVGAGI (reference sequence). Losses at the gene ends were 4 bases for V and 3 bases for J; bases not matched to a gene: 6. This CDR3 has 16 amino acids. CDR3 coding DNA: TGTGCCAGCAGTTCTGTGGGACAGGGTCACACCGGGGAGCTGTTTTTT. This sequence encodes CASSSVGQGHTGELFF.